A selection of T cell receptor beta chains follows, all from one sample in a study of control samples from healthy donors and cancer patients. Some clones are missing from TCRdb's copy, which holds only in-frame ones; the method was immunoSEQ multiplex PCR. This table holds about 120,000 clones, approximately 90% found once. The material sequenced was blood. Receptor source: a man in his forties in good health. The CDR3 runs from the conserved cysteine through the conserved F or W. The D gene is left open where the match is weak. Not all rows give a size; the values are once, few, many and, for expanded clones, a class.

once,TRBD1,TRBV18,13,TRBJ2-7,TGTGCCAGCTCACCACCGGGACAGCTCGAGCAGTACTTC,CASSPPGQLEQYF
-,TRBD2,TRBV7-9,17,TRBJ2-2,TGTGCCAGCAGCTTGTCCCCAGGACTAGCGGGGTCCGGGGAGCTGTTTTTT,CASSLSPGLAGSGELFF
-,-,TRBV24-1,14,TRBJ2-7,TGTGCCACCAGTGCTACGGACAAATACTACGAGCAGTACTTC,CATSATDKYYEQYF
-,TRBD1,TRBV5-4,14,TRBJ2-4,TGTGCCAGCAGCCTGGACAGGGTAGCGAACATTCAGTACTTC,CASSLDRVANIQYF
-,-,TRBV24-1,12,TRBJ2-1,TGTGCCACCAGCGGGGGCTACAATGAGCAGTTCTTC,CATSGGYNEQFF
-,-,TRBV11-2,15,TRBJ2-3,TGTGCCAGCAGCCCGCGGTTGGCCCGAGCAGATACGCAGTATTTT,CASSPRLARADTQYF
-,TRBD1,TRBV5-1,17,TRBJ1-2,TGCGCCAGCAGCATCCCGGACAGGGGGCGATGGGACAATGGCTACACCTTC,CASSIPDRGRWDNGYTF
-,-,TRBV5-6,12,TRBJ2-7,TGTGCCAGCAGCTTAAGTGTCTCCGAGCAGTACTTC,CASSLSVSEQYF
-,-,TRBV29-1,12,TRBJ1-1,TGCAGCGTTGGGCCGTCGAACACTGAAGCTTTCTTT,CSVGPSNTEAFF
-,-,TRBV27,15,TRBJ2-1,TGTGCCACTAAACCCACGGACCGTCTGGACAATGAGCAGTTCTTC,CATKPTDRLDNEQFF
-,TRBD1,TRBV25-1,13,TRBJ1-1,TGTGCCAGCAGTGTGACAGGGGGGACTGAAGCTTTCTTT,CASSVTGGTEAFF
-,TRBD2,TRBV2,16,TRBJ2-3,TGTGCCAGCAGTGGTGGACTAGCGGGGGTTAGAGATACGCAGTATTTT,CASSGGLAGVRDTQYF
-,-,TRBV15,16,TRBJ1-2,TGTGCCACCAGCAGAGGTTCCCTAACAGGGAGGGATGGCTACACCTTC,CATSRGSLTGRDGYTF
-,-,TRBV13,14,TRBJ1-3,TGTGCCAGCAGCTTAGATGGGGCTGGAAACACCATATATTTT,CASSLDGAGNTIYF
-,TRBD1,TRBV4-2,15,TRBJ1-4,TGTGCCAGCAGCCATTACAGGGGGCGGGAGGAAAAACTGTTTTTT,CASSHYRGREEKLFF
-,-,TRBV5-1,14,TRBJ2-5,TGCGCCAGCAGCTTGGTGGTGGGCCAAGAGACCCAGTACTTC,CASSLVVGQETQYF
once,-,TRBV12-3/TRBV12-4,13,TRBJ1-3,TGTGCCAGCAGTTTAGCGGGGGGAAACACCATATATTTT,CASSLAGGNTIYF
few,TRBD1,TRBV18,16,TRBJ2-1,TGTGCCAGCTCACCGGCCGGACAGGGATCCTACAATGAGCAGTTCTTC,CASSPAGQGSYNEQFF
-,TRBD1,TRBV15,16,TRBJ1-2,TGTGCCACCAGCAGAGTCTGGCAGGGGGGACTCTATGGCTACACCTTC,CATSRVWQGGLYGYTF
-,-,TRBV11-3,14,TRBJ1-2,TGTGCCAGCAGCTTAGAGGGGGGACTAGATGGCTACACCTTC,CASSLEGGLDGYTF
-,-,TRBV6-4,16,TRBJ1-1,TGTGCCAGCAGTGACGCGGGGGTTAACCCGAACACTGAAGCTTTCTTT,CASSDAGVNPNTEAFF
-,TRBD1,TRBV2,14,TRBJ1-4,TGTGCCAGCAGCACAGGGGTAACTAATGAAAAACTGTTTTTT,CASSTGVTNEKLFF
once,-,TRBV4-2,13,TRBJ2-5,TGTGCCAGCAGCCAAGGGGGGCAAGAGACCCAGTACTTC,CASSQGGQETQYF
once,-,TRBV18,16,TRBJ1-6,TGTGCCAGCTCACGCGACCTACCAAGCGGGGGATCACCCCTCCACTTT,CASSRDLPSGGSPLHF
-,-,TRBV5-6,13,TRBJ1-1,TGTGCCAGCAGCGCTGGAGCGAACACTGAAGCTTTCTTT,CASSAGANTEAFF
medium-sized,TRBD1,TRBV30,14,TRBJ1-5,TGTGCCTGGGCCTTAACAGGGGCCTGGCAGCCCCAGCATTTT,CAWALTGAWQPQHF
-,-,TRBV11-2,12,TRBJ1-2,TGTGCCAGCACCAAAGTGGCAGATGGCTACACCTTC,CASTKVADGYTF
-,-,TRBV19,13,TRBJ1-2,TGTGCCAGTAGAAACAACGGGGAGTCTGGCTACACCTTC,CASRNNGESGYTF
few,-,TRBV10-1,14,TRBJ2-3,TGCGCCAGCAGTGATAGGACTCGCCCAGATACGCAGTATTTT,CASSDRTRPDTQYF
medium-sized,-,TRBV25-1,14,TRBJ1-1,TGTGCCAGCTCCCGAGGACAACGGTGGACTGAAGCTTTCTTT,CASSRGQRWTEAFF
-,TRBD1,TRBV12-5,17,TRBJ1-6,TGTGCTAGTGGTTTTTCCCGCCAACAGGGGACGAATTCACCCCTCCACTTT,CASGFSRQQGTNSPLHF
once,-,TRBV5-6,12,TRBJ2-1,TGTGCCAGCAGCTTGGGAGAGAATGAGCAGTTCTTC,CASSLGENEQFF
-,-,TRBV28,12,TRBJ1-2,TGTGCCAGCAGTTTAGGGTCCGTGGGCTACACCTTC,CASSLGSVGYTF
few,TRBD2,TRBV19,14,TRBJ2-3,TGTGCCAGTAGGACTAGCGGGGGATCGGATACGCAGTATTTT,CASRTSGGSDTQYF
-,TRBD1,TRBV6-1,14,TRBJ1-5,TGTGCCAGCAGGCTGGGACAGGATAATCAGCCCCAGCATTTT,CASRLGQDNQPQHF
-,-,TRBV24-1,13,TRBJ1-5,TGTGCCACCAGTGAGACAAGCAATCAGCCCCAGCATTTT,CATSETSNQPQHF
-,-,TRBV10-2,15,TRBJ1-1,TGCGCCAGCAGTGTACCGGGACAACCTAACACTGAAGCTTTCTTT,CASSVPGQPNTEAFF
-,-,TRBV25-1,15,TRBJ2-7,TGTGCCAGCAGTGAGGTGTCAGGGGTCTCCTACGAGCAGTACTTC,CASSEVSGVSYEQYF
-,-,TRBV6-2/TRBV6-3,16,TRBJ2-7,TGTGCCAGCAGTTACGGAGGGCGGAACTCTCGCTACGAGCAGTACTTC,CASSYGGRNSRYEQYF
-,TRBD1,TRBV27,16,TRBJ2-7,TGTGCCAGCAGTCCAGATCCGAACAGGGGCGGCCACGAGCAGTACTTC,CASSPDPNRGGHEQYF
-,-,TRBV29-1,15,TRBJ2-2,TGCAGCGCCTTGGGACACCAAACGTCCACCGGGGAGCTGTTTTTT,CSALGHQTSTGELFF
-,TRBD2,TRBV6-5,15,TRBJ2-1,TGTGCCAGCAGTAACGGGGGGGCCCTCTACAATGAGCAGTTCTTC,CASSNGGALYNEQFF
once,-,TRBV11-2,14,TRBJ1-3,TGTGCCAGCAGCTTAGATCAGCGGGGAAACACCATATATTTT,CASSLDQRGNTIYF
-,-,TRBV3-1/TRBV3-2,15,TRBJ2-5,TGTGCCAGCAGCCAAGCGAGAACTAGAGGGGAGACCCAGTACTTC,CASSQARTRGETQYF
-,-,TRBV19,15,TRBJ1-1,TGTGCCAGTAGTATAGTAGGGGGGGCGAGCACTGAAGCTTTCTTT,CASSIVGGASTEAFF
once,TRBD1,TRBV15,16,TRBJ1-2,TGTGCCACCAGCAGAGGCGCAGGGGGGGAAGGCTATGGCTACACCTTC,CATSRGAGGEGYGYTF
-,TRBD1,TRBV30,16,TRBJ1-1,TGTGCCTGGAACTTTCGACAGGGAGTGAGGAACACTGAAGCTTTCTTT,CAWNFRQGVRNTEAFF
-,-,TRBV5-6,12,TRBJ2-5,TGTGCCAGCAGCTGGGGGCAAGAGACCCAGTACTTC,CASSWGQETQYF
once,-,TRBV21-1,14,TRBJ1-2,TGTGCCAGCAATGTACCGGGGAGTTGGCATGGCTACACCTTC,CASNVPGSWHGYTF
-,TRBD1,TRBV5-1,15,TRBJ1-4,TGCGCCAGCAGCTTGGAGGGACAGGGTGGTGAAAAACTGTTTTTT,CASSLEGQGGEKLFF